This note documents a single T cell receptor beta chain sequence. The CDR3 extends over 12 amino acids. Looked up from germline, CDR1 is DFQATT and CDR2 is SNEGSKA (reference sequence). The record originates from a study of monozygotic twins with inflammatory bowel disease. Both TCRalpha and TCRbeta cDNA were subjected to two nested PCRs lasting about 17 and 10 cycles. From the 5' RACE reads, TCRdb lists one entry per CDR3 protein and no DNA. This sample carries 300,000 to 400,000 distinct CDR3 sequences, with roughly 2% going to the ten biggest clones. The sequenced sample was blood. V and J are TRBV20-1 and TRBJ2-5; the D call of TRBD1 rests on TCRdb alone, since no DNA is present to check it. The sequence was obtained from a human donor with ulcerative colitis or Crohn's disease, or a healthy co-twin of an affected twin (not recorded which). The CDR3 region is CSAGSGIETQYF.